This T cell receptor (beta chain) came from a study of blood T cell repertoires in COVID-19. Data came from immunoSEQ multiplex PCR; TCRdb stores just in-frame clones and leaves some out. Among approximately 53,000 clones listed, 83% were seen once. This clone was seen once. Between the trimmed V and J ends, which lost 7 bases and 4 bases, there was a span of 8 bases. This CDR3 region has 12 residues. Per the germline V gene, CDR1 is KGHDR and CDR2 is SFDVKD. The chain recombines TRBV24-1 with TRBJ2-3, with D hard to call. This receptor was identified in a man aged 40-49 years with acute or convalescent COVID-19. Specimen: peripheral blood. This CDR3 is CATRDASDTQYF. The DNA of the CDR3 is TGTGCCACCAGGGATGCGTCAGATACGCAGTATTTT.